Below are 16 T cell receptor beta chains sequenced from a single sample in a study of T cell responses to AZD1222 COVID-19 vaccine. Clones were read by immunoSEQ multiplex PCR, and TCRdb kept only the in-frame ones, dropping some. The table has approximately 150,000 clones, around 90% seen once. Specimen: peripheral blood, collected 28 days after the second AZD1222 dose. These receptors came from an adult who received the AZD1222 COVID-19 vaccine.

The chain uses TRBV7-9 and TRBJ1-2; D is undetermined. Trimming took 5 bases from V and 7 from J, leaving 20 bases between them. The CDR3 has 15 residues. The germline V gene has CDR1 SEHNR and CDR2 FQNEAQ (reference sequence). As DNA, the CDR3 is TGTGCCAGCAGCAGTTCGGGCAGCGGGTCAGCTGGCTACACCTTC. As protein: CASSSSGSGSAGYTF.

This clone was detected a few times. Within the sample, other DNA sequences also encode this same CDR3. CDR3 bases: TGTGCCAGCAGCCTGAGCTCCTACGAGCAGTACTTC. This sequence encodes CASSLSSYEQYF. The chain has TRBV7-2 and TRBJ2-7, with D hard to call. CDR3 length: 12 amino acids. Germline loops: CDR1 SGHTA, CDR2 FQGNSA. V was cut by 5 bases and J by 0 bases, with 5 bases left in between.

The chain recombines TRBV6-1 with TRBJ2-5; either TRBD1 or TRBD2 may supply D (6 bases each). The CDR3 sequence is 14 residues long. Germline loops: CDR1 MNHNS, CDR2 SASEGT. V was cut by 2 bases and J by 6 bases, with 13 bases left in between. The CDR3 here is CASSESGGEKTQYF. The CDR3, as DNA: TGTGCCAGCAGTGAATCCGGGGGCGAAAAGACCCAGTACTTC.

The genes are TRBV19 and TRBJ1-2; D is uncertain. V gave up 5 bases and J gave up 3 bases, with 10 bases separating them. The CDR3 spans 13 residues. The V gene's germline CDR1 is LNHDA and CDR2 SQIVND (reference sequence). The chain's CDR3 is CASSSRRYYGYTF. The CDR3 nucleotides read TGTGCCAGTAGTTCCCGGAGGTACTATGGCTACACCTTC.

This chain uses TRBV19 with TRBJ1-2; the D gene is possibly TRBD1 (6 bases). From germline, CDR1 is LNHDA and CDR2 SQIVND (reference sequence). The CDR3 has 15 amino acids. V was clipped by 6 bases and J by 4 bases, with 18 bases between them. The CDR3 protein is CASSPGADYLYGYTF. CDR3 nucleotides: TGTGCCAGTAGCCCGGGGGCAGACTATCTCTATGGCTACACCTTC.

The V and J genes are TRBV5-1 and TRBJ2-7; D is undetermined. V gave up 3 bases and J gave up 2 bases, with 15 bases separating them. This CDR3 is built from 15 residues. Per the germline V gene, CDR1 is SGHRS and CDR2 is YFSETQ. CDR3 region: CASSSSVPGTYEQYF. DNA of the CDR3: TGCGCCAGCAGCTCGAGCGTACCTGGAACCTACGAGCAGTACTTC.

The chain joins TRBV18 to TRBJ2-5; D not certain. CDR1 and CDR2 from the germline V gene are KGHSH and LQKENI. The CDR3 runs to 15 residues. V lost 4 bases to trimming and J lost 1 base, with 13 bases between them. In DNA form, the CDR3 reads TGTGCCAGCTCACTCTCGCTACAGCCCCAAGAGACCCAGTACTTC. Translating it yields CASSLSLQPQETQYF.

V and J are TRBV19 and TRBJ1-6; 7 nucleotides match TRBD1. This CDR3 has 18 residues. V lost 0 bases and J lost 9; bases outside the gene matches: 14. CDR1 LNHDA and CDR2 SQIVND come from the germline V gene (reference sequence). The CDR3 region is CASSIDPQLNRGGSPLHF. DNA of the CDR3: TGTGCCAGTAGTATAGATCCTCAGCTAAACAGGGGTGGTTCACCCCTCCACTTT.

The chain carries TRBV4-3 and TRBJ2-6, with D perhaps TRBD1 (7 bases). Germline V gene sequence: CDR1 LGHNA, CDR2 YSLEER. This CDR3 spans 18 amino acids. V was trimmed by 0 bases and J by 0 bases, leaving 12 bases between them. In DNA, the CDR3 is TGCGCCAGCAGCCAAGAACCAGGGGGGAGCTCTGGGGCCAACGTCCTGACTTTC. It yields the protein CASSQEPGGSSGANVLTF.

The J gene is TRBJ1-1, the V gene TRBV3-1 (or the pseudogene TRBV3-2); TRBD1 is a possible D gene (6 bases). Germline V lookup: CDR1 LGHDT, CDR2 YNNKEL (reference sequence). V lost 4 bases and J lost 4, with 10 bases in between. This CDR3 is built from 13 residues. The CDR3 loop reads CASSPRGFTEAFF. The DNA for the CDR3 is TGTGCCAGCAGCCCTAGGGGGTTCACTGAAGCTTTCTTT.

Here the CDR3 reads CAISEGPENSYEQYF. The DNA of the CDR3 is TGTGCCATCAGTGAGGGTCCGGAAAACTCCTACGAGCAGTACTTC. The chain links TRBV10-3 to TRBJ2-7, with D hard to call. The CDR3 is made up of 15 amino acids. V was shortened by 2 bases and J by 0 bases, with 11 bases between the two germline ends. Germline lookup yields CDR1 ENHRY and CDR2 SYGVKD.

The chain carries TRBV12-3 or TRBV12-4 and TRBJ1-5; D ambiguous. Trimming cost V 6 bases and J 9 bases, with 12 bases left between them. This CDR3 has 12 residues. Here the CDR3 DNA reads TGTGCCAGCAGGTTCCTTGCGGGGCCCCAGCATTTT. Protein: CASRFLAGPQHF.

This chain links TRBV5-1 with TRBJ2-1, with D possibly matching TRBD2 (5 bases). The CDR3 totals 17 residues. V was shortened by 4 bases and J by 0 bases, with 17 bases between the two germline ends. Germline V lookup: CDR1 SGHRS, CDR2 YFSETQ. The CDR3 here is CASSVSGLKPSYNEQFF. CDR3 DNA: TGCGCCAGCAGCGTATCCGGACTGAAACCCTCCTACAATGAGCAGTTCTTC.

This clone appeared once. The rearrangement links TRBV2 to TRBJ1-2; TRBD1 matches 10 bases. The junction had 6 bases not matched to a gene; V was cut back by 2 bases and J by 6 bases. Germline lookup yields CDR1 SNHLY and CDR2 FYNNEI. The CDR3 extends over 15 amino acids. DNA of the CDR3: TGTGCCAGCAGTGAATTTGGACAGGGGGTGGATGGCTACACCTTC. Amino acid sequence: CASSEFGQGVDGYTF.

The chain is built from TRBV4-1 and TRBJ1-3; D remains unclear. Germline CDR1 reads MGHRA; CDR2 reads YSYEKL. The length of the CDR3 is 15 residues. Trimming cost V 0 bases and J 4 bases, with 10 bases left between them. This CDR3 is CASSQDLGRGNTIYF. The CDR3 nucleotides read TGCGCCAGCAGCCAAGATCTTGGCAGGGGAAACACCATATATTTT.

This chain uses TRBV4-1 with TRBJ1-1; a weak D match, TRBD1 (6 bases). CDR3 length: 14 residues. The ends were cut back, 3 bases at V and 4 bases at J, with 12 bases in the middle. Germline lookup yields CDR1 MGHRA and CDR2 YSYEKL. DNA of the CDR3: TGCGCCAGCAGCCAGCCCAGGGGCGGCACTGAAGCTTTCTTT. It yields the protein CASSQPRGGTEAFF.